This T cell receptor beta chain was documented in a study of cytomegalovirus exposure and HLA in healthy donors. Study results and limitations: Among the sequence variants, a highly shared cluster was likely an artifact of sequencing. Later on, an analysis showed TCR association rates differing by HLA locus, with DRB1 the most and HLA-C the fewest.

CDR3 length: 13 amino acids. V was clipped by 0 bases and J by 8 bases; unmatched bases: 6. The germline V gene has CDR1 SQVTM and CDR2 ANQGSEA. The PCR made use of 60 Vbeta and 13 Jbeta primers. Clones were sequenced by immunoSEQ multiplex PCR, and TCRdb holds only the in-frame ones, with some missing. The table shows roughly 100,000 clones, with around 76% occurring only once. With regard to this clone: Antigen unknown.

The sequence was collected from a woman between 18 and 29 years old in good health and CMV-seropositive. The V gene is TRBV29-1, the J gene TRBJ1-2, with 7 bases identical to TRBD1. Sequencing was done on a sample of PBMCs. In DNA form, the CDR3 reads TGCAGCGTTGAAGATAGGACAGGTCGGGGCTACACCTTC. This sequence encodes CSVEDRTGRGYTF.